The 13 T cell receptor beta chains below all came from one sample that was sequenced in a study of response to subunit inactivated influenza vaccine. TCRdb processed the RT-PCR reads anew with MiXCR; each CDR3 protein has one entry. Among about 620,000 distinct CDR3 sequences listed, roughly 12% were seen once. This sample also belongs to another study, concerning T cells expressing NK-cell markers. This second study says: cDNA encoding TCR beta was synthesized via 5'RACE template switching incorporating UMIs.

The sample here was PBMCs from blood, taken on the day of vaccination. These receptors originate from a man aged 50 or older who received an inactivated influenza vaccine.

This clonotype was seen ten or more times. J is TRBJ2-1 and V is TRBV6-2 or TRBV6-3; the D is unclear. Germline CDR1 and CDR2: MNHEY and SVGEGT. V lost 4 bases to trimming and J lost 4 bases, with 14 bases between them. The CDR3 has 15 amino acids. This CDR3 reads CASSWIGLTYNEQFF. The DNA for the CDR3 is TGTGCCAGCAGTTGGATCGGCTTGACATACAATGAGCAGTTCTTC.

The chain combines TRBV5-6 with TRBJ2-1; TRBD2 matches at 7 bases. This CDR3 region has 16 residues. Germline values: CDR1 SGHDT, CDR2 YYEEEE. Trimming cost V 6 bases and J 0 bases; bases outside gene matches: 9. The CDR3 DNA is TGTGCCAGCATCATTAGCGGGTCAAGCTCCTACAATGAGCAGTTCTTC. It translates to CASIISGSSSYNEQFF.

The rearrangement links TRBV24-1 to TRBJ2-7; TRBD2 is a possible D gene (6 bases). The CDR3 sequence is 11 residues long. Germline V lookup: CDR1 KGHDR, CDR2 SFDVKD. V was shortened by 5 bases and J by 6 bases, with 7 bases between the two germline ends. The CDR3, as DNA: TGTGCCACCAGTGTGGGGGGCGAGCAGTACTTC. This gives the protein CATSVGGEQYF.

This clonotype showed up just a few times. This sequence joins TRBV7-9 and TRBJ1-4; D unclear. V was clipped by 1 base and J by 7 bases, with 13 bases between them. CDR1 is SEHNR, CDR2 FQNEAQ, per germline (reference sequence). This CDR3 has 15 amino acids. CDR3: CASSLEAMAGEKLFF. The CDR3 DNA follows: TGTGCCAGCAGCTTAGAGGCGATGGCGGGTGAAAAACTGTTTTTT.

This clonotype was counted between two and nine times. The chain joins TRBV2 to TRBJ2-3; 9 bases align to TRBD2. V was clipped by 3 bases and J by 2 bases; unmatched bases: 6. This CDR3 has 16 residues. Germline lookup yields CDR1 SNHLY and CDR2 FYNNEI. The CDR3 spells CASSEASGAFTDTQYF. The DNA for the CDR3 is TGTGCCAGCAGTGAGGCTAGCGGGGCCTTCACAGATACGCAGTATTTT.

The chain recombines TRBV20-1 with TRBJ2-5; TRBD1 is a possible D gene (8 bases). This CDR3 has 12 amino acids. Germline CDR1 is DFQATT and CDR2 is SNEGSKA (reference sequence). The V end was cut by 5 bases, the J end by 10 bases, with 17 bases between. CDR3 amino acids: CSAARTGRDQYF. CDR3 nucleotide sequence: TGCAGTGCTGCTCGGACAGGGAGGGACCAGTACTTC.

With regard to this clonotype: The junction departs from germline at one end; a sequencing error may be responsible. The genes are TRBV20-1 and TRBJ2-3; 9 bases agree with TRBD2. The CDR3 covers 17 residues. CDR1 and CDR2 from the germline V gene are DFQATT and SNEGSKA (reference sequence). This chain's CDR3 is CCARDGGRAASTDTQYF. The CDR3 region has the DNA TGCTGTGCTAGAGACGGCGGGAGGGCCGCCAGCACAGATACGCAGTATTTT.

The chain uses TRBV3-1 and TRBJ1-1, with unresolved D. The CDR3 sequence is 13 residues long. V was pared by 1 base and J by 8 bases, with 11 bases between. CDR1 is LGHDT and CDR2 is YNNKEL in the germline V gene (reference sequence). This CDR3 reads CASSQGEGPEAFF. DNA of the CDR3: TGTGCCAGCAGCCAAGGAGAGGGTCCCGAAGCTTTCTTT.

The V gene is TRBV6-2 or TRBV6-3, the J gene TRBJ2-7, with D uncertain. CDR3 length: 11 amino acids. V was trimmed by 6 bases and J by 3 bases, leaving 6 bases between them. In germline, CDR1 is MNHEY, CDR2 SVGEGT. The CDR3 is CASSQFYEQYF. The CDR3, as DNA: TGTGCCAGCAGCCAATTCTACGAGCAGTACTTC.

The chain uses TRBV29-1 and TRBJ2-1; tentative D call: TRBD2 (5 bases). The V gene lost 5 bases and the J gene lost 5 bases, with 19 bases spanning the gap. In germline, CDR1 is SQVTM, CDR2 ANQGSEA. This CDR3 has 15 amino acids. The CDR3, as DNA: TGCAGCGTTCCGACCCCCCGGGATTGGGACAATGAGCAGTTCTTC. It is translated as CSVPTPRDWDNEQFF.

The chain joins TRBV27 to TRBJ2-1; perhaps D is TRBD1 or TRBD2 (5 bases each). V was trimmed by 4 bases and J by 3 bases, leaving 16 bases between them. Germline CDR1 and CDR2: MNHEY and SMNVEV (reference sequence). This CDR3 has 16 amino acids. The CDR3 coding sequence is TGTGCCAGCAGTTCCTCCGGGACGGCGTTCTACAATGAGCAGTTCTTC. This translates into CASSSSGTAFYNEQFF.

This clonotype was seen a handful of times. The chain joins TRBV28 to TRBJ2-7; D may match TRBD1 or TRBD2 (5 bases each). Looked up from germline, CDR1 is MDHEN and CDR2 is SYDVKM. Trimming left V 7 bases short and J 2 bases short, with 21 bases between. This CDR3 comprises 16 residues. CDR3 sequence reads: CASNPTRGSGPYEQYF. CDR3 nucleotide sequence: TGTGCCAGCAACCCCACAAGGGGTTCGGGGCCCTACGAGCAGTACTTC.

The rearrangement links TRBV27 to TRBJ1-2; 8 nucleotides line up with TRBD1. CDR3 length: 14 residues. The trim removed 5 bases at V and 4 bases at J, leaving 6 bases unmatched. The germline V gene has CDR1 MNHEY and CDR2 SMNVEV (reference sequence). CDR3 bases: TGTGCCAGCAGTGTGACAGGGGTGGCCTATGGCTACACCTTC. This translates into CASSVTGVAYGYTF.